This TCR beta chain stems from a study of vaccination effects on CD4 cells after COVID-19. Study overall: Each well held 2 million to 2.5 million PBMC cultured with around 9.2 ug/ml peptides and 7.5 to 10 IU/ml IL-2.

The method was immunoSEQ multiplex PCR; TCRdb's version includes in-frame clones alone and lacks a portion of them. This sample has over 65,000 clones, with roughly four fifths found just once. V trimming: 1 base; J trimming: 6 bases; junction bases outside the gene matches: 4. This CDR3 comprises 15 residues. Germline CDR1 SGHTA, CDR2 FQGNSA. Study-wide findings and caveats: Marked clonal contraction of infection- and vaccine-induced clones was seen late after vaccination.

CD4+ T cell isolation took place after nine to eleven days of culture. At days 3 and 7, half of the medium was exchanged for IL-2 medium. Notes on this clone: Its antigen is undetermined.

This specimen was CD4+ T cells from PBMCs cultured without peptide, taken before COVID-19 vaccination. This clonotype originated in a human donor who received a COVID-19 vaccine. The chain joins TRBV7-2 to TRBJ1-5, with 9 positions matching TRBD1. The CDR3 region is CASSLGTDRGQPQHF. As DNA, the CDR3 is TGTGCCAGCAGCTTAGGGACGGACAGGGGTCAGCCCCAGCATTTT.